The T cell receptor beta chain described here comes from a study of blood T cell repertoires in COVID-19 (dated by TCRdb to about 2020). Background on the whole study: Collaborator samples came from the United States, Italy and Spain and covered acute and convalescent phases of COVID-19. The prospective study material was composed of cDNA or gDNA derived from T cells, B-cell-depleted T cells, or PBMCs. Subjects who had been exposed to COVID-19, were actively infected with it, or had recovered from it provided the deeply sampled blood TCRbeta repertoires that made up the dataset. A freely available public database, intended as a resource for researchers studying the immune response to SARS-CoV-2, is where the repertoires were released. Samples were obtained from the ongoing ImmuneRACE study (first 160 participants) and from over a thousand subjects provided by 6 global collaborators. Nearly every sample came with metadata listing a de-identified subject ID, COVID-19 status, age in years and sex. HLA class I and class II types, where available, came from metadata supplied by the sample provider rather than from assay-based typing. Study-wide conclusions, independent of this receptor: The amount of clinical and demographic metadata varied by source and participant and was provided uncurated.

The germline V gene specifies SGHRS as CDR1 and YFSETQ as CDR2. From cysteine to phenylalanine, the CDR3 is 16 amino acids long. Just the 48-base CDR3 DNA is kept, in frame starting at base 1. Trimming removed 1 base from V and 7 bases from J, leaving 15 bases between the germline ends. Of note for this clone: Its specific antigen is unknown. No much larger clone is present one base from it, and per-base qualities are unavailable.

The immunoSEQ Assay, a bias-controlled multiplex PCR, was used to amplify TCRbeta CDR3 regions from genomic DNA. The paper's data handling went like this. The number of nucleated cells in each sample was estimated from the amplification of reference gene primers within the assay. Sequence reads were collapsed and filtered to measure the absolute abundance of every unique TCRbeta CDR3 rearrangement. For each sample, productive Simpson clonality was calculated as the square root of Simpson's diversity index across productive rearrangements. Entries here come from immuneACCESS through TCRdb and include only in-frame sequences with V and J called. Some clones fail to appear in such tables; in the studies checked, an unresolved V gene covers under half of the shortfall, and the cause of the remainder is unknown. V, J and clone size are those of that table, while D and trimming were read from the DNA. The sample yields a few hundred thousand clones; over 85% were counted once. The ten largest clones capture just under 4% of the sample.

At one collaborating source in Seattle, patients were enrolled during active infection and were followed longitudinally through the course of disease. Whole blood was collected in K2EDTA tubes by collaborating institutions according to the institutions' own protocols. For TCRbeta analysis, collaborators shipped samples in one of three forms: frozen whole blood, isolated PBMCs, or DNA extracted from either of those sample types. The receptor was isolated from a woman aged 60 to 75 with COVID-19, enrolled during active disease. The rearrangement joined TRBV5-1 to TRBJ1-6; TRBD1 is a possible D gene, resting on 6 matching bases. The specimen sequenced was peripheral blood. The sequenced DNA is TGCGCCAGCAGCTTGATCGGCAGGGGTCAGAATTCACCCCTCCACTTT. This translates into CASSLIGRGQNSPLHF.